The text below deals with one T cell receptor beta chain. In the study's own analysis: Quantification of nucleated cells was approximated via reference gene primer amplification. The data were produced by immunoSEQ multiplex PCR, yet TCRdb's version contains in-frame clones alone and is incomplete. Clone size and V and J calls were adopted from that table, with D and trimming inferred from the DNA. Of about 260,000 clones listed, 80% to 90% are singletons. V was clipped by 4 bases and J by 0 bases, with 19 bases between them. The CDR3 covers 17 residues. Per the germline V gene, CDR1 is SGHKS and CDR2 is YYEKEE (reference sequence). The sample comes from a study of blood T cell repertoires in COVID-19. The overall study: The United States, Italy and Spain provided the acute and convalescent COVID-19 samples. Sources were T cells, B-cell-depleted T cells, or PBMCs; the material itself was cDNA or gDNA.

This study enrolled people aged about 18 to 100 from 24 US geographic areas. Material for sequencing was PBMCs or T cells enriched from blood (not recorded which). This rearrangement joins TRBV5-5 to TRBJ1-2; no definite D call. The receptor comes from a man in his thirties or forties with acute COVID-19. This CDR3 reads CASSGGTTLFTNYGYTF. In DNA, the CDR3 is TGTGCCAGCAGCGGCGGCACAACCCTTTTTACTAACTATGGCTACACCTTC.